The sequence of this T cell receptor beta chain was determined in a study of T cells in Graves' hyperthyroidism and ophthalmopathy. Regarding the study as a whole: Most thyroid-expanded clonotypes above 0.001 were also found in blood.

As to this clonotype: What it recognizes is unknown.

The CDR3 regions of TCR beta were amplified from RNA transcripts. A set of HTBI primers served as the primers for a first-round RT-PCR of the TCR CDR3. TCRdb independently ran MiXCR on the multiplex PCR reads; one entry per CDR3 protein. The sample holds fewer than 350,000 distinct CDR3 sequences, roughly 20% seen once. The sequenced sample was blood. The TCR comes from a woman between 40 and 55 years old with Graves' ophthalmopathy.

This CDR3 reads CSVGAVQETQYF. The CDR3, as DNA: TGCAGCGTTGGGGCAGTCCAAGAGACCCAGTACTTC. The chain links TRBV29-1 to TRBJ2-5, with unresolved D. Germline loops: CDR1 SQVTM, CDR2 ANQGSEA. The V gene lost 4 bases and the J gene lost 1 base, with 7 bases spanning the gap. This CDR3 region has 12 residues.